Included here is one T cell receptor beta chain sequence, with context. MiXCR, applied by TCRdb to the 5' RACE reads, yields one record per CDR3 protein. The table lists over 55,000 distinct CDR3 sequences, 25% to 35% of them singletons. Germline assignment: CDR1 MNHEY and CDR2 SVGAGI. The CDR3 has 16 amino acids. Trimming cost V 2 bases and J 3 bases; bases outside gene matches: 7. The V gene is TRBV6-5, the J gene TRBJ2-3; TRBD1 aligns across 8 bases. The sequenced material came from tumor-infiltrating memory CD4+ T cells sorted from the breast tumor. The subset here: memory CD4+ T cells, CD4+CD45RO+CD25-. This receptor was taken from a female donor with breast cancer. The CDR3 DNA sequence: TGTGCCAGCAGTTACCGGCCAGGGGGCGAAACAGATACGCAGTATTTT. As protein: CASSYRPGGETDTQYF.